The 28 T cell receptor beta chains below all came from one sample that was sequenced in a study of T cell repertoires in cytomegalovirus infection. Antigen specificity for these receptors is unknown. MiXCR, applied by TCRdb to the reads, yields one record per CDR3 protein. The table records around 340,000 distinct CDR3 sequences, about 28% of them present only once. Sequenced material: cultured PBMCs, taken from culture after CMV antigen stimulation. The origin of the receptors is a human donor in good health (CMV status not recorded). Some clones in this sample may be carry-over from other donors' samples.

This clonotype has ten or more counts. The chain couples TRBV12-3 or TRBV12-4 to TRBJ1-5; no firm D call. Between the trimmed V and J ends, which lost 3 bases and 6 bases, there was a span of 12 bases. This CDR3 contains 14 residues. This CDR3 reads CASSLAPFGQPQHF. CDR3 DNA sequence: TGTGCCAGCAGTTTGGCACCTTTTGGTCAGCCCCAGCATTTT.

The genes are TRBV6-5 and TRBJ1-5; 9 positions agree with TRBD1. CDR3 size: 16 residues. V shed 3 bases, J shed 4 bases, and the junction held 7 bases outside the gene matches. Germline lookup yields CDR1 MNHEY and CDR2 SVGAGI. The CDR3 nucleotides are TGTGCCAGCAGTTATAGCCGGGACAGGGATAATCAGCCCCAGCATTTT. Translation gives CASSYSRDRDNQPQHF.

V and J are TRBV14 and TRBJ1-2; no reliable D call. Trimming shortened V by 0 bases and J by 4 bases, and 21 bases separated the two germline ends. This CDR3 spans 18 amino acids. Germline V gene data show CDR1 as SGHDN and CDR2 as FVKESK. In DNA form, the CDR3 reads TGTGCCAGCAGCCAAGATCGTGGGCCCTCTCAGAGAGGCTATGGCTACACCTTC. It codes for CASSQDRGPSQRGYGYTF.

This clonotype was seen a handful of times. CDR3 residues: CSANSRDSPSYEQYF. The CDR3 DNA reads TGCAGTGCAAATTCCCGGGACTCCCCTTCCTACGAGCAGTACTTC. The gene calls are TRBV20-1 and TRBJ2-7; a possible D gene is TRBD2 (6 bases). Germline CDR1 DFQATT, CDR2 SNEGSKA (reference sequence). The CDR3 loop spans 15 amino acids. Trimming removed 6 bases from V and 1 base from J, with 19 bases in between.

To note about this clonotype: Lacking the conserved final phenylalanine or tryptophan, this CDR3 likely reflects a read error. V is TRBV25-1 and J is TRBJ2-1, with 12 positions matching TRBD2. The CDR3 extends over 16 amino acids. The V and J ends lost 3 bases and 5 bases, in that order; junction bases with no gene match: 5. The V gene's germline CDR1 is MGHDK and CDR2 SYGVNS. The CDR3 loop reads CASSDLGTSGHNEQFL. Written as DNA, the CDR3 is TGTGCCAGCAGTGACTTGGGGACTAGCGGGCACAATGAGCAGTTCTTA.

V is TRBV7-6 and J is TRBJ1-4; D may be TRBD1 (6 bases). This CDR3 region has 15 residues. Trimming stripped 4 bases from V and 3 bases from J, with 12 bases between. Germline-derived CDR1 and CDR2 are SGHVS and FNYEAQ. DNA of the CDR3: TGTGCCAGCAGCTCGACAGGCGTGGCTAATGAAAAACTGTTTTTT. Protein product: CASSSTGVANEKLFF.

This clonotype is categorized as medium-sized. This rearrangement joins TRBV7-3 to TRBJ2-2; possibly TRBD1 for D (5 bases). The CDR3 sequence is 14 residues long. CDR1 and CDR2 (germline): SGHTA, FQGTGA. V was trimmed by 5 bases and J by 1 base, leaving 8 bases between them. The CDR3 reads CASSATGNTGELFF. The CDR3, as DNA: TGTGCCAGCAGCGCAACAGGGAACACCGGGGAGCTGTTTTTT.

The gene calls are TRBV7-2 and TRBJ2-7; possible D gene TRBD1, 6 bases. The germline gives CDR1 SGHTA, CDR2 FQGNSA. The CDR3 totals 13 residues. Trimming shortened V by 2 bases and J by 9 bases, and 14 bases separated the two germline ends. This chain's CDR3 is CASSLTGTNGQYF. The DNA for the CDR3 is TGTGCCAGCAGCTTAACAGGGACCAACGGGCAGTACTTC.

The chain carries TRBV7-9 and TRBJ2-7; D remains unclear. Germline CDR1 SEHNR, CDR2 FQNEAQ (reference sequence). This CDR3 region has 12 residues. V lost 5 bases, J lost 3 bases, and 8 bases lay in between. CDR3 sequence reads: CASSAVIYEQYF. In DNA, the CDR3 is TGTGCCAGCAGCGCCGTAATCTACGAGCAGTACTTC.

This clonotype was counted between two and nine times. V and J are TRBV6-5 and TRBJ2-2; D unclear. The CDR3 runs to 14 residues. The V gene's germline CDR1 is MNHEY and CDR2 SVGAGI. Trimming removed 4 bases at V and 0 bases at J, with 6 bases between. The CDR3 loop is CASSFETNTGELFF. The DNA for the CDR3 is TGTGCCAGCAGTTTCGAAACGAACACCGGGGAGCTGTTTTTT.

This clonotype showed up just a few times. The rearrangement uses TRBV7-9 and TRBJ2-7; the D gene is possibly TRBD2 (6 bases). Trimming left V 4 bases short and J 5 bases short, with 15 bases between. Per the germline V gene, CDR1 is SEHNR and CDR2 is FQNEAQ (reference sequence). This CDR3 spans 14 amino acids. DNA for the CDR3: TGTGCCAGCAGCTGGGGTGCAGGGACTGACGAGCAGTACTTC. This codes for CASSWGAGTDEQYF. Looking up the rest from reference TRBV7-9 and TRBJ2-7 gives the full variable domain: DTGVSQNPRHKITKRGQNVTFRCDPISEHNRLYWYRQTLGQGPEFLTYFQNEAQLEKSRLLSDRFSAERPKGSFSTLEIQRTEQGDSAMYLCASSWGAGTDEQYFGPGTRLTVT.

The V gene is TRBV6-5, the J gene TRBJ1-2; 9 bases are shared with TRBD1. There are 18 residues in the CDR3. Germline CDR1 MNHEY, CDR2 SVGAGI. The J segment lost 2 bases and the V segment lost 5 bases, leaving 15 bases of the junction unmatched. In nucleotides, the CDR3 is TGTGCCAGCAGTGATAATTTACGCGGGACAGGGAAGAACTATGGCTACACCTTC. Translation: CASSDNLRGTGKNYGYTF.

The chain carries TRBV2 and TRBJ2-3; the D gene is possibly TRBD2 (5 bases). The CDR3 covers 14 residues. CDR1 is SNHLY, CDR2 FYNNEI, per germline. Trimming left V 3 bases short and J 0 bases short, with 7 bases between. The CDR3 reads CASSDDYSTDTQYF. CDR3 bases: TGTGCCAGCAGTGACGACTACAGCACAGATACGCAGTATTTT.

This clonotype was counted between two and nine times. This CDR3 is CASSQARGINEKLFF. CDR3 nucleotides: TGCGCCAGCAGCCAAGCCCGGGGCATAAATGAAAAACTGTTTTTT. The J gene is TRBJ1-4, the V gene TRBV4-1; possible D gene TRBD1, 5 bases. This CDR3 is 15 amino acids long. CDR1 is MGHRA, CDR2 YSYEKL, per germline. V gave up 1 base and J gave up 5 bases, with 11 bases separating them.

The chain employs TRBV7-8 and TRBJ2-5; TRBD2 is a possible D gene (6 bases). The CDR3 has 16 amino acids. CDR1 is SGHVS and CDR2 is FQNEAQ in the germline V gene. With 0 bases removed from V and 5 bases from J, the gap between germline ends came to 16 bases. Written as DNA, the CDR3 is TGTGCCAGCAGCTTAGCGGGAGGTCACCGCGGGGAGACCCAGTACTTC. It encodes CASSLAGGHRGETQYF. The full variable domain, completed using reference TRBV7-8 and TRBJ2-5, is GAGVSQSPRYKVAKRGQDVALRCDPISGHVSLFWYQQALGQGPEFLTYFQNEAQLDKSGLPSDRFFAERPEGSVSTLKIQRTQQEDSAVYLCASSLAGGHRGETQYFGPGTRLLVL.

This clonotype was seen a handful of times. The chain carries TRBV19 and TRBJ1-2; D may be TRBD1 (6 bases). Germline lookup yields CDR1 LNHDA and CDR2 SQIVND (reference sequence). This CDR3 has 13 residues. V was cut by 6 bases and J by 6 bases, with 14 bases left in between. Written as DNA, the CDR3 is TGTGCCAGTAGCGAGTTGGGGGCTGATGGCTACACCTTC. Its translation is CASSELGADGYTF.

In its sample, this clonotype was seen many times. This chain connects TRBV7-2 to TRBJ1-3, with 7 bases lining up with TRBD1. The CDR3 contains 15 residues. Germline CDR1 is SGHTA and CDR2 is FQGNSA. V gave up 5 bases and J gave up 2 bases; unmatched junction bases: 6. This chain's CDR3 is CASSIDRVAGNTIYF. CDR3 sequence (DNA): TGTGCCAGCAGCATCGACAGGGTTGCTGGAAACACCATATATTTT. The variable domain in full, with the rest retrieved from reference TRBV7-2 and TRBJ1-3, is GAGVSQSPSNKVTEKGKDVELRCDPISGHTALYWYRQSLGQGLEFLIYFQGNSAPDKSGLPSDRFSAERTGGSVSTLTIQRTQQEDSAVYLCASSIDRVAGNTIYFGEGSWLTVV.

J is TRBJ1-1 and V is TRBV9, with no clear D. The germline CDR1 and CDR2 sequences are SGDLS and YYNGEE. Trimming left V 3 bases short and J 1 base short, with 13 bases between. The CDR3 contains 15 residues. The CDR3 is CASSALRSGNTEAFF. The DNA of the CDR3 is TGTGCCAGCAGCGCCCTTAGGTCAGGGAACACTGAAGCTTTCTTT.

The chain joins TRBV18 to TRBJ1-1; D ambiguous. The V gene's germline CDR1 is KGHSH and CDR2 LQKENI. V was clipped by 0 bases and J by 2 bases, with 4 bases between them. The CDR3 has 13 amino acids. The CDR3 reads CASSPPINTEAFF. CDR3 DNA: TGTGCCAGCTCACCACCAATTAACACTGAAGCTTTCTTT.

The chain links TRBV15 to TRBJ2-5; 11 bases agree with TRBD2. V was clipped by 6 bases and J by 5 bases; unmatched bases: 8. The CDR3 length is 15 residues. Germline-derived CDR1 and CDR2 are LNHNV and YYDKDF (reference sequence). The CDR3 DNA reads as TGTGCCACCAGAACTAGCGGGAGTCAAGTGGAGACCCAGTACTTC. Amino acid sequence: CATRTSGSQVETQYF.

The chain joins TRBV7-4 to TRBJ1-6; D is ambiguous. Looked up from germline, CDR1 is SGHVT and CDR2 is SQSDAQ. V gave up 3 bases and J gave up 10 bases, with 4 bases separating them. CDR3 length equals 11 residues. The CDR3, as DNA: TGTGCCAGCAGCTTGCAGTCACCCCTCCACTTT. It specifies CASSLQSPLHF.

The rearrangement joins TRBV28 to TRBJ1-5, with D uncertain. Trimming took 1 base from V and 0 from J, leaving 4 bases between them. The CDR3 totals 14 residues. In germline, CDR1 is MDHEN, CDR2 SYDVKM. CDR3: CASSLLSSNQPQHF. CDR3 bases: TGTGCCAGCAGTTTATTAAGTAGCAATCAGCCCCAGCATTTT.

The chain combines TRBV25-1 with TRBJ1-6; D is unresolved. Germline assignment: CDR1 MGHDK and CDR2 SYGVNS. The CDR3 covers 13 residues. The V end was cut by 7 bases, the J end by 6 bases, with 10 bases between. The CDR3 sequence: CASNDGTNSPLHF. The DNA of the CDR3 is TGTGCCAGCAACGACGGAACTAATTCACCCCTCCACTTT.

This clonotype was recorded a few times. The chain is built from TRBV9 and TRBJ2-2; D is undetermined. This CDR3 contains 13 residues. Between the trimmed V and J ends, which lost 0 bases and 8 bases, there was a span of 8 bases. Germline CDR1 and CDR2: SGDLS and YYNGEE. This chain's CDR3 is CASSVVLVGELFF. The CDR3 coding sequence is TGTGCCAGCAGCGTAGTTTTAGTTGGGGAGCTGTTTTTT. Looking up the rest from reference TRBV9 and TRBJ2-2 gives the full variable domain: DSGVTQTPKHLITATGQRVTLRCSPRSGDLSVYWYQQSLDQGLQFLIQYYNGEERAKGNILERFSAQQFPDLHSELNLSSLELGDSALYFCASSVVLVGELFFGEGSRLTVL.

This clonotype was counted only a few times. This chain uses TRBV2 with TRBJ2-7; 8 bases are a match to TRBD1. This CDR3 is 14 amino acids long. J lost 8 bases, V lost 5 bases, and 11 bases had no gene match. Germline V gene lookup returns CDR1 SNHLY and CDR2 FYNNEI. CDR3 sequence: CASSQPTGEVQQYF. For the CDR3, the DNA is TGTGCCAGCAGTCAACCGACAGGGGAGGTCCAGCAGTACTTC.

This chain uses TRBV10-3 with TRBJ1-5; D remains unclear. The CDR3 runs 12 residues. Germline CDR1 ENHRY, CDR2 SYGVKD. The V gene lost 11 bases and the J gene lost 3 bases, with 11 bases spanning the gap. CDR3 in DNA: TGTGCCGCCCGGGATCCCAATCAGCCCCAGCATTTT. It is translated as CAARDPNQPQHF.

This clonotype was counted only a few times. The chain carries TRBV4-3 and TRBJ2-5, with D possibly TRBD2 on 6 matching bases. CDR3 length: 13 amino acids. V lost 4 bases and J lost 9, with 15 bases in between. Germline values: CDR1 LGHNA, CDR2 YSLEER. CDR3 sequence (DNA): TGCGCCAGCAGCCTGCAGGAGGGTAGGGCCCAGTACTTC. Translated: CASSLQEGRAQYF.

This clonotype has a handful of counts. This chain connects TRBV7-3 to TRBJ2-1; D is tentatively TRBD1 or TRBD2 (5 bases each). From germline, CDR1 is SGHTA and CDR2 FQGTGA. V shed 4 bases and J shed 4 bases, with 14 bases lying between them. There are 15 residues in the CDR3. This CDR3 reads CASSSSGTPYNEQFF. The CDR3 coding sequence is TGTGCCAGCAGCTCTTCCGGGACGCCTTACAATGAGCAGTTCTTC.